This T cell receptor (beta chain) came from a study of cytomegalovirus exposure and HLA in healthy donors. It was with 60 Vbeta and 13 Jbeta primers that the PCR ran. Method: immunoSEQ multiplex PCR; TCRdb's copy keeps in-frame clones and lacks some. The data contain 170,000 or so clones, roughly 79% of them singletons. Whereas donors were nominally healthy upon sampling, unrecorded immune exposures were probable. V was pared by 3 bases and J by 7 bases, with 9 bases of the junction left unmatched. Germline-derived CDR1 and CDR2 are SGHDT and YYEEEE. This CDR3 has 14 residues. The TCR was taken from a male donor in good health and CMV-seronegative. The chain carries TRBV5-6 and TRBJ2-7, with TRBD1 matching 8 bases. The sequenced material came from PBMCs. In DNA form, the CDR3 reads TGTGCCAGCAGCTGGACAGGGATCCTACGGGAGCAGTACTTC. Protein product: CASSWTGILREQYF.